A selection of T cell receptor beta chains follows, all from one sample in a study of beta chain features in type 1 diabetes. Clones were sequenced by immunoSEQ multiplex PCR, and TCRdb holds only the in-frame ones, with some missing. The data contain more than 300,000 clones, more than 13% of them seen just once; the ten biggest clones take up around 0.02%. The sequenced sample was naive CD4+ T cells from blood. The receptors were sampled from a woman between 18 and 30 years old in good health. The CDR3 runs from the conserved cysteine through the conserved F or W. The D gene is left open where the match is weak. Expanded clones are given a class, and other clones once, few, many or no size at all.

>few|TRBJ1-1|TRBV7-8|TRBD1
TGTGCCAGCAGCCGCGACAGGGTACCCACTGAAGCTTTCTTT
CASSRDRVPTEAFF
>-|TRBJ1-1|TRBV5-4|-
TGTGCCAGCAGCTTAACAAACAGGGAAGCTTTCTTT
CASSLTNREAFF
>-|TRBJ2-3|TRBV10-3|-
TGTGCCATCAGTGAGGAGTTGGGGGGTGATACGCAGTATTTT
CAISEELGGDTQYF
>-|TRBJ1-2|TRBV18|-
TGTGCCAGCTCACCAGAAGCCTATGGCTACACCTTC
CASSPEAYGYTF
>-|TRBJ2-2|TRBV12-5|-
TGTGCTAGTGGACAGCTGAACACCGGGGAGCTGTTTTTT
CASGQLNTGELFF
>-|TRBJ1-2|TRBV4-1|TRBD1
TGCGCCAGCAGCCAGGACAGGGACGCTAACTATGGCTACACCTTC
CASSQDRDANYGYTF
>few|TRBJ2-2|TRBV19|TRBD2
TGTGCCAGTACTCCACGGGGGGCGAACACCGGGGAGCTGTTTTTT
CASTPRGANTGELFF
>-|TRBJ2-1|TRBV5-1|-
TGCGCCAGCAGCTTGGACTACTACAATGAGCAGTTCTTC
CASSLDYYNEQFF
>-|TRBJ2-6|TRBV28|TRBD2
TGTGCCAGCAGTTTCAGCGGGGGAGCAGGGGCCAACGTCCTGACTTTC
CASSFSGGAGANVLTF
>few|TRBJ2-5|TRBV7-2|-
TGTGCCAGCAGCTTATCAGGTCATCGAGAGACCCAGTACTTC
CASSLSGHRETQYF
>-|TRBJ2-1|TRBV18|TRBD2
TGTGCCAGCTCACCCCCGGGACTAGCGGGAGCAAATGAGCAGTTCTTC
CASSPPGLAGANEQFF
>few|TRBJ2-3|TRBV28|-
TGTGCCAGCAGTTTAGGCCCAGATACGCAGTATTTT
CASSLGPDTQYF
>few|TRBJ1-4|TRBV21-1|-
TGTGCCAGTCTGAATGAAAAACTGTTTTTT
CASLNEKLFF
>-|TRBJ2-2|TRBV30|TRBD2
TGTGCCTGGAGTCCCGGACTAGCGGGAGGGCCCGGGGAGCTGTTTTTT
CAWSPGLAGGPGELFF
>-|TRBJ2-1|TRBV6-1|TRBD1
TGTGCCAGCAGTGAAGGGAGGACAGGGAGCTACAATGAGCAGTTCTTC
CASSEGRTGSYNEQFF
>-|TRBJ2-2|TRBV27|-
TGTGCCAGCAGTTTATCGCCCCGGGTTGGCACCGGGGAGCTGTTTTTT
CASSLSPRVGTGELFF
>few|TRBJ2-1|TRBV28|-
TGTGCCAGCGGGAGCGGTTGGGCCGAGTCCTACAATGAGCAGTTCTTC
CASGSGWAESYNEQFF
>-|TRBJ1-4|TRBV28|-
TGTGCCAGCAGTTCCCACCCCTCGGGAGGAAAACTGTTTTTT
CASSSHPSGGKLFF
>-|TRBJ2-2|TRBV28|TRBD2
TGTGCCAGCAGTTTCCCCCCGGCGGGAGTGTACACCGGGGAGCTGTTTTTT
CASSFPPAGVYTGELFF
>few|TRBJ2-1|TRBV11-3|-
TGTGCCAGCAGCCCAGGGGATGAGCAGTTCTTC
CASSPGDEQFF
>few|TRBJ2-5|TRBV29-1|TRBD2
TGCAGCGTTGGGAGCGGGAGGATGCGAGAGACCCAGTACTTC
CSVGSGRMRETQYF
>-|TRBJ2-7|TRBV9|-
TGTGCCAGCAGCGTAACGCCCGGACAGCTCTACGAGCAGTACTTC
CASSVTPGQLYEQYF
>-|TRBJ2-7|TRBV28|-
TGTGCCAGCACCTCAGCTACAGGGTGGTACGAGCAGTACTTC
CASTSATGWYEQYF
>few|TRBJ2-1|TRBV28|-
TGTGCCAGCAGTCTACATAGACTGGCGCGAAGCTCCTACAATGAGCAGTTCTTC
CASSLHRLARSSYNEQFF
>few|TRBJ2-7|TRBV9|-
TGTGCCAGCAGCGTCAACAGGGACCCCTACGAGCAGTACTTC
CASSVNRDPYEQYF
>-|TRBJ2-7|TRBV4-1|-
TGCGCCAGCAGCCGGGCTTACGAGCAGTACTTC
CASSRAYEQYF
>-|TRBJ2-5|TRBV25-1|TRBD1
TGTGCCAGCAGTAACACCGGGACAGGAAGGACCCAGTACTTC
CASSNTGTGRTQYF
>-|TRBJ2-1|TRBV12-5|-
TGTGCTAGTGCCCTAGCTTACCACCAAAGCTCCTACAATGAGCAGTTCTTC
CASALAYHQSSYNEQFF
>few|TRBJ2-3|TRBV4-2|TRBD2
TGTGCCAGCAGCCAAGATTCCAGCGGGAACACAGATACGCAGTATTTT
CASSQDSSGNTDTQYF
>-|TRBJ2-5|TRBV5-4|TRBD2
TGTGCCAGCAGCCTGGAGGCTAGCGGGGGCCAAGAGACCCAGTACTTC
CASSLEASGGQETQYF
>few|TRBJ2-2|TRBV29-1|-
TGCAGCGGCCTGCGGAACACCGGGGAGCTGTTTTTT
CSGLRNTGELFF
>-|TRBJ2-3|TRBV6-1|TRBD2
TGTGCCAGCAGTGTCCGGGACTACTCCACAGATACGCAGTATTTT
CASSVRDYSTDTQYF
>-|TRBJ2-4|TRBV19|-
TGTGCCAGTATCCGTTCGGGTGCGGCCAAAAACATTCAGTACTTC
CASIRSGAAKNIQYF
>few|TRBJ1-2|TRBV30|-
TGTGCCTGGAGTCGGGTTATCGACTATGGCTACACCTTC
CAWSRVIDYGYTF
>-|TRBJ2-5|TRBV23-1|TRBD2
TGCGCCAGCAGTCGGGCGGGAGGGCCTCGGGAACAAGAGACCCAGTACTTC
CASSRAGGPREQETQYF
>few|TRBJ1-2|TRBV28|-
TGTGCCAGCAGTTTAGTGGGGGCGATCGGTGGCTACACCTTC
CASSLVGAIGGYTF
>few|TRBJ2-3|TRBV10-3|-
TGTGCCACCCGCCCCAGGGGCGATACGCAGTATTTT
CATRPRGDTQYF
>few|TRBJ2-5|TRBV19|TRBD1
TGTGCCAGTAGTCCGGACAGGGTCCAAGAGACCCAGTACTTC
CASSPDRVQETQYF
>-|TRBJ2-3|TRBV25-1|-
TGTGCCAGCAGTGAATATCTCAGGGGCGCAGATACGCAGTATTTT
CASSEYLRGADTQYF
>-|TRBJ2-1|TRBV11-2|TRBD2
TGTGCCAGCAGCTTCAGGACTAGCGGGGATGAGCAGTTCTTC
CASSFRTSGDEQFF
>-|TRBJ1-5|TRBV28|-
TGTGCCAGCACCCTCCTTGGCCAGCCCCAGCATTTT
CASTLLGQPQHF
>-|TRBJ2-7|TRBV28|TRBD1
TGTGCCAGCAGCCGGGACAGGGTCTCCTACGAGCAGTACTTC
CASSRDRVSYEQYF
>few|TRBJ2-5|TRBV5-1|-
TGCGCCAGCAGCCTCAGAGAGACCCAGTACTTC
CASSLRETQYF
>few|TRBJ2-1|TRBV4-2|-
TGTGCCAGCAGCCAACGAGCTAGCTTCGATGAGCAGTTCTTC
CASSQRASFDEQFF
>-|TRBJ2-1|TRBV15|-
TGTGCCACCAGCAGAGAGGGACACTCCTACAATGAGCAGTTCTTC
CATSREGHSYNEQFF
>-|TRBJ2-1|TRBV5-5|-
TGTGCCAGCAGCATTCGGGGGACGGCCTACAATGAGCAGTTCTTC
CASSIRGTAYNEQFF
>-|TRBJ1-2|TRBV28|TRBD1
TGTGCCAGCAGTTCTCCCGGGACAGCTAACTATGGCTACACCTTC
CASSSPGTANYGYTF
>-|TRBJ2-1|TRBV29-1|TRBD1
TGCAGCGTTAGACAGGGGGTTTATGAGCAGTTCTTC
CSVRQGVYEQFF
>-|TRBJ2-3|TRBV11-2|TRBD2
TGTGCCAGCAGCCTTTGGACTAGCGGGAGCACAGATACGCAGTATTTT
CASSLWTSGSTDTQYF
>few|TRBJ2-4|TRBV19|TRBD2
TGTGCCAGTAGGGAACTAGCGGGAGGGAACATTCAGTACTTC
CASRELAGGNIQYF